This is a list of T cell receptor beta chains from one sample in a study of response to subunit inactivated influenza vaccine. TCRdb independently ran MiXCR on the RT-PCR reads; one entry per CDR3 protein. The sample lists 170,000 or so distinct CDR3 sequences, over 8.5% occurring once. This specimen consisted of CD8+ T cells sorted from PBMCs, obtained less than 30 months after vaccination. These receptor sequences come from a man aged 50-75 years who received an inactivated influenza vaccine. Each CDR3 is given with its conserved first and last residue. The D gene is left open where the match is weak. Rows give clone size only sometimes, using once, few, many, or a class for an expanded clone.

CDR3 protein | CDR3 DNA | J gene | V gene | clone size | D gene
CATTPDRGHTIYF | TGTGCCACCACCCCGGACAGGGGCCACACCATATATTTT | TRBJ1-3 | TRBV15 | few | TRBD1
CASSTYEQQPYGYTF | TGCGCCAGCAGCACTTACGAACAGCAGCCCTATGGCTACACCTTC | TRBJ1-2 | TRBV5-1 | many | NA
CASSLGHHNTGELFF | TGTGCCAGCAGTTTAGGACATCACAACACCGGGGAGCTGTTTTTT | TRBJ2-2 | TRBV28 | NA | NA
CASSELGVNYEQYF | TGTGCCAGCAGTGAATTGGGGGTCAACTACGAGCAGTACTTC | TRBJ2-7 | TRBV6-1 | NA | NA
CASSPIFGTLDTQYF | TGTGCCAGCAGCCCAATTTTCGGGACTCTAGATACGCAGTATTTT | TRBJ2-3 | TRBV7-2 | NA | NA
CAISAGFEEATFYEQYF | TGTGCCATCAGTGCAGGTTTCGAGGAAGCAACCTTCTACGAGCAGTACTTC | TRBJ2-7 | TRBV10-3 | NA | NA
CASSARENEQYF | TGTGCCAGCAGCGCTCGGGAGAACGAGCAGTACTTC | TRBJ2-7 | TRBV12-3/TRBV12-4 | few | NA
CSVSGTGGTDTQYF | TGCAGCGTTTCCGGGACAGGGGGGACAGATACGCAGTATTTT | TRBJ2-3 | TRBV29-1 | few | TRBD1
CSVGDRLSSLDGYTF | TGCAGCGTTGGGGACAGGTTATCTTCTTTGGATGGCTACACCTTC | TRBJ1-2 | TRBV29-1 | NA | TRBD1
CASSSETYEQYF | TGTGCCAGCAGTTCCGAAACCTACGAGCAGTACTTC | TRBJ2-7 | TRBV27 | NA | NA
CASSLSPTPGDTQYF | TGTGCCAGCAGCCTTTCCCCTACACCAGGAGATACGCAGTATTTT | TRBJ2-3 | TRBV7-9 | few | NA
CASSYGSGRSQETQYF | TGTGCCAGCAGTTACGGGTCGGGGAGATCCCAAGAGACCCAGTACTTC | TRBJ2-5 | TRBV6-5 | NA | NA
CASSAAYTTSGLLSYEQYF | TGTGCCAGCAGTGCCGCATACACCACTAGCGGGCTGCTCTCCTACGAGCAGTACTTC | TRBJ2-7 | TRBV2 | NA | TRBD2
CASSSTSVSSYEQYF | TGTGCCAGCAGCTCTACTAGCGTTAGCTCCTACGAGCAGTACTTC | TRBJ2-7 | TRBV7-9 | NA | TRBD2
CASSQDRGLQESYNSPLHF | TGTGCCAGCAGCCAAGATCGAGGTCTTCAGGAGAGCTATAATTCACCCCTCCACTTT | TRBJ1-6 | TRBV3-1 | many | NA
CASSPTWNTGELFF | TGTGCCAGCAGCCCGACATGGAACACCGGGGAGCTGTTTTTT | TRBJ2-2 | TRBV28 | many | NA
CASSQGNFNTEAFF | TGCGCCAGCAGCCAAGGAAATTTTAACACTGAAGCTTTCTTT | TRBJ1-1 | TRBV4-3 | NA | NA
CSARDLVLAGELFF | TGCAGTGCTAGAGATCTCGTGCTTGCCGGGGAGCTGTTTTTT | TRBJ2-2 | TRBV20-1 | many | NA
CASSQEEGGAYEQYF | TGTGCCAGCAGCCAAGAAGAGGGGGGAGCCTACGAGCAGTACTTC | TRBJ2-7 | TRBV4-2 | few | NA
CASSLSPGAINTEAFF | TGCGCCAGCAGCTTGTCGCCAGGGGCGATAAACACTGAAGCTTTCTTT | TRBJ1-1 | TRBV5-1 | NA | NA